The 21 T cell receptor beta chains listed next were all sequenced from one sample in a study of CD8 T cells in ankylosing spondylitis. Study outcomes and limitations: Characteristic of ankylosing spondylitis blood, it appeared, was a TCR beta motif comprising several highly homologous variants.

Their recognized antigens are unknown. TCRdb passed the 5' RACE reads through MiXCR, listing each CDR3 protein once. This table has 220,000 or so distinct CDR3 sequences, 15% to 20% appearing once. Material for sequencing was blood, either unsorted or a sorted T cell fraction (not recorded which). These receptors all come from a male donor with ankylosing spondylitis.

This clonotype has at least ten counts. The chain couples TRBV7-9 to TRBJ2-3, with TRBD2 identical over 7 bases. Trimming removed 1 base from V and 3 bases from J; junction bases left unmatched: 7. Germline CDR1 and CDR2: SEHNR and FQNEAQ (reference sequence). CDR3 length: 16 amino acids. The CDR3 DNA sequence: TGTGCCAGCAGCTTAGTAGGGAGGGCCTTGACAGATACGCAGTATTTT. This translates into CASSLVGRALTDTQYF.

This clonotype occurred a few times. This chain links TRBV29-1 with TRBJ2-2; 9 nucleotides align to TRBD2. Trimming removed 4 bases from V and 9 bases from J; junction bases left unmatched: 6. The CDR3 is 13 amino acids. Germline values: CDR1 SQVTM, CDR2 ANQGSEA. The CDR3 DNA sequence: TGCAGCGTTGCAGCTAGCGGGACCCGGGAGCTGTTTTTT. It encodes CSVAASGTRELFF.

This clonotype was detected ten times or more. The J gene is TRBJ2-3, the V gene TRBV12-3 or TRBV12-4; a weak D match, TRBD2 (5 bases). CDR3 length: 16 residues. Between the trimmed V and J ends, which lost 6 bases and 0 bases, there was a span of 16 bases. In nucleotides, the CDR3 is TGTGCCAGCAGCCCCAATAGCGTGCTGAGCACAGATACGCAGTATTTT. Encoded protein: CASSPNSVLSTDTQYF.

This clonotype was picked up a small number of times. The genes are TRBV20-1 and TRBJ2-7; D may match TRBD1 or TRBD2 (5 bases each). Germline CDR1 reads DFQATT; CDR2 reads SNEGSKA (reference sequence). The CDR3 extends over 13 amino acids. V was cut by 3 bases and J by 0 bases, with 9 bases left in between. The CDR3 is CSASPGSSYEQYF. The CDR3 nucleotides read TGCAGTGCTAGCCCAGGGAGCTCCTACGAGCAGTACTTC.

At least ten counts were recorded for this clonotype. The genes are TRBV5-1 and TRBJ1-5; no clear D gene. V lost 7 bases and J lost 2, with 13 bases in between. The CDR3 spans 14 residues. CDR1 and CDR2 (germline): SGHRS, YFSETQ. The CDR3 coding sequence is TGCGCCAGCCCGATCTTTAGGGGCAATCAGCCCCAGCATTTT. This encodes CASPIFRGNQPQHF. The full variable domain, rest sourced from reference TRBV5-1 and TRBJ1-5, is KAGVTQTPRYLIKTRGQQVTLSCSPISGHRSVSWYQQTPGQGLQFLFEYFSETQRNKGNFPGRFSGRQFSNSRSEMNVSTLELGDSALYLCASPIFRGNQPQHFGDGTRLSIL.

A remark on this clonotype: The junction and the germline gene differ at one end; a read error may be behind it. CDR3 DNA sequence: TGTACCAGCAGCCAAGGGTCTTGGGACTATGGCTACACCTTC. This encodes CTSSQGSWDYGYTF. V gene TRBV3-1 combines with J gene TRBJ1-2, with D uncertain. From germline, CDR1 is LGHDT and CDR2 YNNKEL (reference sequence). This CDR3 is 14 amino acids long.

This clonotype was counted many times. This chain uses TRBV12-3 or TRBV12-4 with TRBJ1-1; 7 nucleotides align to TRBD1. Trimming at V came to 6 bases and at J to 6 bases, leaving 7 bases not matched to a gene. The CDR3 length is 13 residues. The CDR3 nucleotides are TGTGCCAGCAGCTTACAGGGGATCGCTGAAGCTTTCTTT. Protein: CASSLQGIAEAFF.

J is TRBJ2-5 and V is TRBV27; D is unclear. The CDR3 is 11 amino acids. The germline V gene has CDR1 MNHEY and CDR2 SMNVEV (reference sequence). Trimming shortened V by 6 bases and J by 4 bases, and 6 bases separated the two germline ends. The CDR3 region is CASRNGETQYF. The DNA of the CDR3 is TGTGCCAGCAGAAACGGAGAGACCCAGTACTTC.

The CDR3 DNA reads TGTGCCAGCAGTTTACACCGGACTAGCGGGATCAGCTCCTACAATGAGCAGTTCTTC. It encodes CASSLHRTSGISSYNEQFF. The chain links TRBV28 to TRBJ2-1; TRBD2 matches at 12 bases. Germline V gene sequence: CDR1 MDHEN, CDR2 SYDVKM. CDR3 length: 19 amino acids. V gave up 2 bases and J gave up 0 bases; unmatched junction bases: 8.

The chain links TRBV4-1 to TRBJ1-5; D may be TRBD1 (5 bases). Deletions cut 3 bases from V and 4 bases from J, with 19 bases between. The length of the CDR3 is 17 residues. CDR1 MGHRA and CDR2 YSYEKL come from the germline V gene. CDR3 region: CASSQRGGEWWNQPQHF. The CDR3 DNA sequence: TGCGCCAGCAGCCAGAGGGGAGGGGAGTGGTGGAATCAGCCCCAGCATTTT.

This clonotype appeared a few times. This chain uses TRBV7-2 with TRBJ1-1; tentative D call: TRBD1 (6 bases). Trimming pared 1 base from V and 1 base from J, leaving 10 bases between. Germline V lookup: CDR1 SGHTA, CDR2 FQGNSA. The CDR3 runs to 15 residues. The CDR3 protein is CASSLDGTPNTEAFF. The CDR3 DNA sequence: TGTGCCAGCAGCTTAGACGGGACACCGAACACTGAAGCTTTCTTT.

This chain uses TRBV5-6 with TRBJ1-1; the D gene is possibly TRBD1 (5 bases). V lost 4 bases, J lost 1 base, and 20 bases lay in between. Per germline, CDR1 SGHDT and CDR2 YYEEEE. CDR3 length: 17 residues. The CDR3 coding sequence is TGTGCCAGCAGCCTATCTTCTCTGGGAAGGGGGAACACTGAAGCTTTCTTT. Translated, it gives CASSLSSLGRGNTEAFF.

The chain links TRBV19 to TRBJ2-1; D gene ambiguous. This CDR3 has 15 residues. Germline CDR1 reads LNHDA; CDR2 reads SQIVND (reference sequence). V was shortened by 2 bases and J by 4 bases, with 12 bases between the two germline ends. CDR3: CASSISSNPYNEQFF. In nucleotides, the CDR3 is TGTGCCAGTAGTATATCGTCCAACCCATACAATGAGCAGTTCTTC.

This clonotype was seen more than once but under ten times. The chain employs TRBV27 and TRBJ1-1; tentatively, D is TRBD1 (6 bases). The V end lost 6 bases, the J end lost 3 bases, and 17 bases lay between the germline ends. The length of the CDR3 is 15 residues. Germline values: CDR1 MNHEY, CDR2 SMNVEV (reference sequence). CDR3: CASSPIPGAYTEAFF. The CDR3 region has the DNA TGTGCCAGCAGCCCCATACCGGGGGCTTACACTGAAGCTTTCTTT.

The CDR3 protein is CASSIRSGNEQFF. The DNA for the CDR3 is TGTGCCAGCAGCATCCGGAGTGGAAATGAGCAGTTCTTC. This chain connects TRBV9 to TRBJ2-1, with D uncertain. The CDR3 extends over 13 amino acids. The V and J ends lost 4 bases and 7 bases respectively, with 12 bases between them. Germline assignment: CDR1 SGDLS and CDR2 YYNGEE.

A few counts support this clonotype. This chain uses TRBV29-1 with TRBJ1-2; unclear D gene. The CDR3 covers 11 residues. Germline V gene lookup returns CDR1 SQVTM and CDR2 ANQGSEA. V lost 3 bases to trimming and J lost 7 bases, with 9 bases between them. CDR3 protein: CSVDGGFGYTF. DNA of the CDR3: TGCAGCGTTGATGGCGGTTTTGGCTACACCTTC.

The V call is TRBV20-1, the J call TRBJ2-3, with 8 positions matching TRBD2. Germline assignment: CDR1 DFQATT and CDR2 SNEGSKA (reference sequence). V dropped 8 bases and J dropped 2; count of bases not matched to a gene: 6. CDR3 length: 13 residues. The CDR3 nucleotides read TGCAGTCCGGGGGGGGGGACCACAGATACGCAGTATTTT. Its protein is CSPGGGTTDTQYF.

J is TRBJ2-7 and V is TRBV27; TRBD2 aligns across 8 bases. V lost 3 bases to trimming and J lost 4 bases; unmatched junction nucleotides: 8. The CDR3 sequence is 15 residues long. Looked up from germline, CDR1 is MNHEY and CDR2 is SMNVEV (reference sequence). The CDR3 protein is CASSLSAGVGYEQYF. CDR3 DNA sequence: TGTGCCAGCAGTTTGTCAGCGGGAGTGGGGTACGAGCAGTACTTC.

The rearrangement links TRBV29-1 to TRBJ1-1, with D perhaps TRBD1 (5 bases). V was cut by 4 bases and J by 0 bases, with 9 bases left in between. CDR1 is SQVTM, CDR2 ANQGSEA, per germline. The CDR3 runs to 13 residues. The CDR3 DNA is TGCAGCGTTGTAGGGGCCATGAACACTGAAGCTTTCTTT. Translated, it gives CSVVGAMNTEAFF. Full variable domain (missing parts from reference TRBV29-1 and TRBJ1-1): SAVISQKPSRDICQRGTSLTIQCQVDSQVTMMFWYRQQPGQSLTLIATANQGSEATYESGFVIDKFPISRPNLTFSTLTVSNMSPEDSSIYLCSVVGAMNTEAFFGQGTRLTVV.

This clonotype was picked up a small number of times. The chain uses TRBV9 and TRBJ1-6; D is possibly TRBD1 (6 bases). Germline lookup yields CDR1 SGDLS and CDR2 YYNGEE. Trimming shortened V by 2 bases and J by 5 bases, and 11 bases separated the two germline ends. CDR3 length: 15 residues. CDR3 sequence reads: CASSVWGHDNSPLHF. The CDR3 coding sequence is TGTGCCAGCAGCGTTTGGGGGCATGATAATTCACCCCTCCACTTT.

Only a few counts were recorded for this clonotype. The chain is built from TRBV5-1 and TRBJ2-7, with TRBD2 matching 15 bases. J gave up 7 bases and V 4 bases, and 15 bases lay outside the gene matches. Germline CDR1 reads SGHRS; CDR2 reads YFSETQ. CDR3 size: 18 residues. CDR3 protein: CASSPGLAGGLLPLEQYF. The CDR3 DNA reads TGCGCCAGCAGCCCGGGACTAGCGGGGGGCCTACTGCCCCTGGAGCAGTACTTC. The variable domain in full, completed from reference TRBV5-1 and TRBJ2-7, reads KAGVTQTPRYLIKTRGQQVTLSCSPISGHRSVSWYQQTPGQGLQFLFEYFSETQRNKGNFPGRFSGRQFSNSRSEMNVSTLELGDSALYLCASSPGLAGGLLPLEQYFGPGTRLTVT.